The 4 T cell receptor beta chains below were found in one sample sequenced in a study of a mutant IDH1 vaccine in newly diagnosed glioma. Their antigen targets remain unknown. Profiling relied on immunoSEQ multiplex PCR, and the TCRdb table lists in-frame clones only, not all of them. The table records about 68,000 clones, roughly 84% of them present only once. Time point described: week 35, safety follow-up. In every dose of vaccine, 300 ug of mutant IDH1 20-mer peptide was given alongside topical imiquimod. The material sequenced was PBMCs, taken from a glioma patient whose treatment included an IDH1 peptide vaccine. Receptor source: a man between 18 and 35 years old with glioma.

The rearrangement uses TRBV7-2 and TRBJ2-1, with 15 bases lining up with TRBD2. Germline values: CDR1 SGHTA, CDR2 FQGNSA. The V and J ends lost 1 base and 2 bases, in that order; junction bases with no gene match: 6. The CDR3 runs 19 residues. The CDR3 region has the DNA TGTGCCAGCAGCTTAGGAGGGACTAGCGGGGGGCGGACCTACAATGAGCAGTTCTTC. Protein product: CASSLGGTSGGRTYNEQFF.

J is TRBJ1-2 and V is TRBV7-8; a possible D gene is TRBD1 (5 bases). The germline V and J ends were trimmed by 1 base and 7 bases, with 16 bases remaining between them. CDR1 SGHVS and CDR2 FQNEAQ come from the germline V gene. The CDR3 runs 15 residues. The CDR3 is CASSLVRDDYSGYTF. The CDR3 region has the DNA TGTGCCAGCAGCTTAGTCCGGGACGATTATTCTGGCTACACCTTC.

The J gene is TRBJ2-1, the V gene TRBV4-3; the D is unclear. With 0 bases removed from V and 9 bases from J, the gap between germline ends came to 9 bases. The CDR3 extends over 13 amino acids. Germline V gene sequence: CDR1 LGHNA, CDR2 YSLEER. The DNA for the CDR3 is TGCGCCAGCAGCCAAGAACCAGTACGTGAGCAGTTCTTC. As protein: CASSQEPVREQFF.

CDR3 residues: CASSVVGSMNTEAFF. CDR3 sequence (DNA): TGTGCCAGCAGCGTAGTGGGCAGCATGAACACTGAAGCTTTCTTT. The V call is TRBV9, the J call TRBJ1-1, with D hard to call. This CDR3 comprises 15 residues. Trimming left V 0 bases short and J 0 bases short, with 9 bases between. Per germline, CDR1 SGDLS and CDR2 YYNGEE.